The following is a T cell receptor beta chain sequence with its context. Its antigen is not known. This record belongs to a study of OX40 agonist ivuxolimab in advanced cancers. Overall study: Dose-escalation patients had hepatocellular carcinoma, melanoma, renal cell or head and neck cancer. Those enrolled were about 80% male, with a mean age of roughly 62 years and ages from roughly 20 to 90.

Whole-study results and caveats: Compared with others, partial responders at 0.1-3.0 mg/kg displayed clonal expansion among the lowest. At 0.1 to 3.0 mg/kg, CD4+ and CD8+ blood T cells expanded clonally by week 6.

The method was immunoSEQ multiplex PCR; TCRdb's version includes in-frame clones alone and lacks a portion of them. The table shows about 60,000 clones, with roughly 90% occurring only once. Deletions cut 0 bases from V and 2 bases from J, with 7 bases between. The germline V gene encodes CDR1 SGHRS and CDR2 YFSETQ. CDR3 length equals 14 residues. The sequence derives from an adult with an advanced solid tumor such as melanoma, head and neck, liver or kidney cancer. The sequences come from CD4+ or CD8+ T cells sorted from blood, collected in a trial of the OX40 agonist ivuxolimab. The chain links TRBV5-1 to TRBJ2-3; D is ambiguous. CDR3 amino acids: CASSLGLPTDTQYF. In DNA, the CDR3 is TGCGCCAGCAGCTTGGGGCTGCCCACAGATACGCAGTATTTT. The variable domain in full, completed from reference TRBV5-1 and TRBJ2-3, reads KAGVTQTPRYLIKTRGQQVTLSCSPISGHRSVSWYQQTPGQGLQFLFEYFSETQRNKGNFPGRFSGRQFSNSRSEMNVSTLELGDSALYLCASSLGLPTDTQYFGPGTRLTVL.